The rows below give T cell receptor beta chains drawn from one sample of a study of cytomegalovirus exposure and HLA in healthy donors. Profiled with immunoSEQ multiplex PCR; TCRdb holds only in-frame clones, not every one. The sample data list more than 60,000 clones. Sequences were obtained from PBMCs. The receptors here all came from a boy aged 5-17 years in good health and CMV-seronegative. Both conserved end residues are part of each CDR3. D genes are given only for firm matches.

d_gene,v_gene,j_gene,CDR3aa,CDR3nt
NA,TRBV18,TRBJ1-5,CASSPPEEFQPQHF,TGTGCCAGCTCACCACCGGAGGAGTTTCAGCCCCAGCATTTT
TRBD2,TRBV5-6,TRBJ2-7,CASSLGGDYYEQYF,TGTGCCAGCAGCTTGGGGGGGGACTACTACGAGCAGTACTTC
TRBD1,TRBV18,TRBJ1-5,CASSPTAGGHQPQHF,TGTGCCAGCTCACCAACGGCAGGGGGCCATCAGCCCCAGCATTTT
TRBD1,TRBV7-2,TRBJ1-2,CASSLVGTGGYGYTF,TGTGCCAGCAGCTTAGTTGGGACAGGGGGTTACGGCTACACCTTC
NA,TRBV5-1,TRBJ2-5,CAGSQQETQYF,TGCGCCGGCAGCCAGCAAGAGACCCAGTACTTC
NA,TRBV29-1,TRBJ2-7,CSVARIEGYEQYF,TGCAGCGTTGCGAGGATAGAAGGCTACGAGCAGTACTTC
NA,TRBV27,TRBJ1-1,CATKVGTEAFF,TGTGCCACCAAAGTCGGCACTGAAGCTTTCTTT
TRBD2,TRBV2,TRBJ2-2,CASEEGLADTGELFF,TGTGCCAGCGAGGAGGGACTAGCGGACACCGGGGAGCTGTTTTTT
NA,TRBV30,TRBJ1-1,CAWGHAGNTEAFF,TGTGCCTGGGGTCACGCGGGGAACACTGAAGCTTTCTTT
NA,TRBV23-1,TRBJ1-2,CASVQSVKPRGYGYTF,TGCGCCAGCGTTCAGTCAGTCAAACCGAGAGGCTATGGCTACACCTTC
TRBD1,TRBV18,TRBJ2-2,CASSPTGGNTGELFF,TGTGCCAGCTCACCAACAGGGGGAAACACCGGGGAGCTGTTTTTT
NA,TRBV5-1,TRBJ1-1,CASSSGGEDTEAFF,TGCGCCAGCAGCTCGGGGGGGGAGGACACTGAAGCTTTCTTT
NA,TRBV6-1,TRBJ2-7,CASRQSSYEQYF,TGTGCCAGCAGACAGAGCTCCTACGAGCAGTACTTC
NA,TRBV2,TRBJ1-6,CASSEARENSPLHF,TGTGCCAGCAGTGAGGCCAGGGAAAATTCACCCCTCCACTTT
NA,TRBV25-1,TRBJ2-4,CASSESSREKIAKNIQYF,TGTGCCAGCAGTGAATCTAGTCGAGAGAAGATAGCCAAAAACATTCAGTACTTC
TRBD1,TRBV6-5,TRBJ1-1,CASSYDRGVEAFF,TGTGCCAGCAGTTATGACAGGGGGGTTGAAGCTTTCTTT
TRBD2,TRBV19,TRBJ2-3,CASSIGRTSGGGDTQYF,TGTGCCAGTAGTATAGGGCGGACTAGCGGGGGAGGTGATACGCAGTATTTT
TRBD2,TRBV4-3,TRBJ2-7,CASRWGSTTFQTSGDSYEQYF,TGCGCCAGCAGGTGGGGAAGCACTACTTTCCAGACTAGCGGGGACTCCTACGAGCAGTACTTC
TRBD2,TRBV27,TRBJ2-2,CASSLRRETGELFF,TGTGCCAGCAGTTTGAGGCGGGAGACCGGGGAGCTGTTTTTT
TRBD1,TRBV20-1,TRBJ1-6,CSAGGQGIPHF,TGCAGTGCTGGTGGACAGGGAATACCCCACTTT
NA,TRBV30,TRBJ1-1,CAWSVKLDTEAFF,TGTGCCTGGAGTGTAAAACTAGACACTGAAGCTTTCTTT
NA,TRBV10-3,TRBJ2-1,CAISVGGDNSNEQFF,TGTGCCATCAGTGTTGGGGGGGACAATTCCAATGAGCAGTTCTTC
TRBD1,TRBV7-9,TRBJ1-5,CASRGGQGVNQPQHF,TGTGCCAGCAGAGGGGGACAGGGGGTTAATCAGCCCCAGCATTTT
NA,TRBV30,TRBJ1-2,CAWTLKGQGPNYGYTF,TGTGCCTGGACCCTCAAAGGGCAGGGTCCTAACTATGGCTACACCTTC
TRBD1,TRBV25-1,TRBJ1-2,CASSEYVTGEGYTF,TGTGCCAGCAGTGAATACGTGACAGGGGAGGGCTACACCTTC
TRBD2,TRBV10-1,TRBJ2-5,CASREAGGPLTYQETQYF,TGCGCCAGCAGGGAAGCGGGGGGGCCTTTAACGTACCAAGAGACCCAGTACTTC
TRBD1,TRBV7-8,TRBJ2-2,CASLRTGRTGELFF,TGTGCCAGCCTCCGGACAGGCCGGACCGGGGAGCTGTTTTTT
TRBD1,TRBV6-5,TRBJ2-7,CASSLGTGTSYEQYF,TGTGCCAGCAGCCTTGGGACAGGGACTTCCTACGAGCAGTACTTC
NA,TRBV19,TRBJ1-2,CATSGGQDYYGYTF,TGTGCCACTTCCGGGGGGCAGGACTACTATGGCTACACCTTC
TRBD1,TRBV10-3,TRBJ1-5,CAISAGTGDQPQHF,TGTGCCATCAGCGCTGGGACAGGGGATCAGCCCCAGCATTTT
TRBD2,TRBV19,TRBJ2-7,CASALAGDSYEQYF,TGTGCCAGCGCGCTGGCGGGGGACTCCTACGAGCAGTACTTC
NA,TRBV5-1,TRBJ1-1,CASSLARGANTEAFF,TGCGCCAGCAGCTTGGCCAGGGGCGCGAACACTGAAGCTTTCTTT
NA,TRBV5-8,TRBJ1-3,CASSLVKASSGNTIYF,TGTGCCAGCAGCTTGGTGAAGGCTAGCTCTGGAAACACCATATATTTT
TRBD1,TRBV19,TRBJ1-1,CASSSTLGTGAAKTEAFF,TGTGCCAGTAGTTCAACACTCGGGACAGGGGCGGCGAAGACTGAAGCTTTCTTT
NA,TRBV6-5,TRBJ2-7,CASKGPLGGYF,TGTGCCAGCAAGGGCCCCCTCGGGGGGTACTTC